The rows below give T cell receptor beta chains drawn from one sample of a study of cytomegalovirus exposure and HLA in healthy donors. Here immunoSEQ multiplex PCR was the method, and the copy in TCRdb shows in-frame clones only, minus some. Altogether some 150,000 clones are present, around 79% being singletons, with the ten largest covering roughly 4%. Sequences were obtained from PBMCs. The receptors derive from a human donor in good health. CDR3s include the opening cysteine and the closing phenylalanine or tryptophan. D genes are given only for firm matches. A clone size is listed for some rows: how often the clone was seen (once, few, many), or a class if it is expanded.

.	TRBV10-1	TRBJ1-2	TRBD1	CASSPGQGVGYTF	TGCGCCAGCAGTCCGGGACAGGGTGTTGGCTACACCTTC
.	TRBV9	TRBJ1-1	TRBD1	CASSQGTGTEAFF	TGTGCCAGCAGCCAAGGGACAGGCACTGAAGCTTTCTTT
.	TRBV4-2	TRBJ1-2	TRBD1	CASSQDLGQVYGYTF	TGTGCCAGCAGCCAAGATCTGGGACAGGTCTATGGCTACACCTTC
.	TRBV5-6	TRBJ1-2	TRBD1	CASSGRDRLFYGYPF	TGTGCCAGCAGTGGCCGGGACAGGTTATTCTATGGCTACCCCTTC
.	TRBV9	TRBJ1-1	.	CASSASQGQPSNIEAFF	TGTGCCAGCAGCGCATCCCAGGGGCAACCCTCGAACATTGAAGCTTTCTTT
.	TRBV28	TRBJ1-1	.	CASKQTRRTEAFF	TGTGCCAGCAAACAGACCCGGAGGACTGAAGCTTTCTTT
.	TRBV27	TRBJ1-5	.	CASRRIQGKAQPQHF	TGTGCCAGCAGGAGAATACAGGGTAAGGCCCAGCCCCAGCATTTT
.	TRBV28	TRBJ1-2	TRBD1	CASRGTALPLNGYTF	TGTGCCAGCCGGGGGACAGCGCTTCCACTGAATGGCTACACCTTC
few	TRBV14	TRBJ2-5	.	CASSQSVGPETQYF	TGTGCCAGCAGCCAAAGTGTGGGCCCAGAGACCCAGTACTTC
.	TRBV29-1	TRBJ1-1	TRBD1	CSVDQGDFF	TGCAGCGTTGATCAGGGGGATTTCTTT
few	TRBV7-2	TRBJ2-3	.	CASSLDGEIGTDTQYF	TGTGCCAGCAGCTTAGATGGGGAGATTGGTACAGATACGCAGTATTTT
.	TRBV6-5	TRBJ1-3	.	CASSSRQADGNTIYF	TGTGCCAGCAGCTCCCGACAGGCGGACGGAAACACCATATATTTT
.	TRBV29-1	TRBJ1-1	.	CSATAGWEAFF	TGCAGCGCCACCGCGGGGTGGGAAGCTTTCTTT
.	TRBV5-1	TRBJ1-6	TRBD1	CASSLDGGTGSSPLHF	TGCGCCAGCAGCTTGGACGGAGGGACAGGGAGTTCACCCCTCCACTTT
.	TRBV9	TRBJ2-1	.	CASSVEGDRPYAEQFF	TGTGCCAGCAGCGTAGAAGGGGATCGACCTTATGCCGAGCAGTTCTTC
.	TRBV27	TRBJ1-5	TRBD1	CASSPSYRGYSNQPQHF	TGTGCCAGCAGTCCTTCCTACAGGGGATATAGCAATCAGCCCCAGCATTTT
.	TRBV7-9	TRBJ2-3	TRBD1	CASTRTGATDTQYF	TGTGCCAGCACTCGGACAGGGGCCACAGATACGCAGTATTTT
.	TRBV5-1	TRBJ1-2	TRBD1	CASSPGGQGSGYTF	TGCGCCAGCAGCCCCGGGGGACAGGGAAGTGGCTACACCTTC
.	TRBV5-4	TRBJ2-3	.	CASSLSEYSTDTQYF	TGTGCCAGCAGCTTGAGCGAGTATAGCACAGATACGCAGTATTTT
.	TRBV7-2	TRBJ1-5	TRBD1	CASAPTQGEQPQHF	TGTGCCAGCGCTCCCACCCAGGGGGAACAGCCCCAGCATTTT
.	TRBV6-5	TRBJ1-2	.	CASSSLLGHYGYTF	TGTGCCAGCAGTTCCCTTTTGGGCCACTATGGCTACACCTTC
.	TRBV20-1	TRBJ1-2	.	CSASPPDGYTF	TGCAGTGCTAGCCCCCCTGATGGCTACACCTTC
.	TRBV18	TRBJ2-3	TRBD1	CASSPRTGWGTDTQYF	TGTGCCAGCTCACCTCGGACAGGGTGGGGCACAGATACGCAGTATTTT
.	TRBV5-6	TRBJ2-3	.	CASSLGRHTDTQYF	TGTGCCAGCAGCCTGGGTCGACATACAGATACGCAGTATTTT
once	TRBV10-3	TRBJ1-1	.	CAISEGRVVDTEAFF	TGTGCCATCAGTGAGGGTCGGGTGGTCGACACTGAAGCTTTCTTT
.	TRBV7-2	TRBJ1-1	.	CASSLGARGITEAFF	TGTGCCAGCAGCTTAGGCGCCAGGGGAATCACTGAAGCTTTCTTT
.	TRBV11-1	TRBJ1-1	TRBD1	CASSRGGTGGKTEAFF	TGTGCCAGCAGCCGAGGGGGGACAGGGGGAAAAACTGAAGCTTTCTTT
.	TRBV5-8	TRBJ1-1	TRBD1	CASSLAQDRGRLKAFF	TGTGCCAGCAGCTTGGCCCAGGACAGGGGGCGCCTCAAAGCTTTCTTT
many	TRBV15	TRBJ2-1	.	CATSTGSSYNEQFF	TGTGCCACCAGCACAGGTAGCTCCTACAATGAGCAGTTCTTC
.	TRBV6-1	TRBJ2-1	TRBD2	CASSEGLAGGYEQFF	TGTGCCAGCAGCGAGGGACTAGCGGGGGGTTATGAGCAGTTCTTC
.	TRBV5-6	TRBJ1-5	.	CASSFAGATQPQHF	TGTGCCAGCAGCTTCGCGGGGGCCACCCAGCCCCAGCATTTT
.	TRBV10-2	TRBJ1-1	.	CASSVAVTEAFF	TGCGCCAGCAGTGTGGCAGTCACTGAAGCTTTCTTT
once	TRBV27	TRBJ1-2	.	CASRPADGGRNYGYTF	TGTGCCAGCAGACCCGCCGACGGGGGTCGTAACTATGGCTACACCTTC
.	TRBV29-1	TRBJ2-1	.	CSVGFSGGPNEQFF	TGCAGCGTTGGTTTCAGCGGAGGGCCGAATGAGCAGTTCTTC
once	TRBV28	TRBJ1-6	.	CAILPQGSYNSPLHF	TGTGCCATCCTACCCCAGGGGTCCTATAATTCACCCCTCCACTTT
.	TRBV4-2	TRBJ2-3	.	CASSQGGSRPIHF	TGTGCCAGCAGCCAGGGGGGAAGCCGACCCATCCATTTT
.	TRBV5-6	TRBJ1-2	.	CASSLRRRNYGYTF	TGTGCCAGCAGCTTGCGGAGACGAAACTATGGCTACACCTTC
.	TRBV7-8	TRBJ2-3	TRBD2	CASSTPSGIGTDTQYF	TGTGCCAGCAGCACACCAAGCGGGATAGGCACAGATACGCAGTATTTT
.	TRBV15	TRBJ2-3	TRBD2	CATSRGPSGAYTDTQYF	TGTGCCACCAGCAGAGGACCTAGCGGGGCTTACACAGATACGCAGTATTTT
.	TRBV27	TRBJ2-3	.	CASAFTRSTDTQYF	TGTGCCAGCGCATTCACTAGAAGCACAGATACGCAGTATTTT
.	TRBV7-7	TRBJ2-1	.	CASYRGARPRELAWEQFF	TGTGCTAGCTACCGGGGGGCACGCCCGCGGGAACTTGCTTGGGAGCAGTTCTTC
.	TRBV28	TRBJ1-2	.	CASRALLYGYTF	TGTGCCAGCAGGGCCCTTCTTTATGGCTACACCTTC
few	TRBV5-6	TRBJ1-2	TRBD1	CASSQGQGIRDYYGYTF	TGTGCCAGCAGCCAAGGACAGGGGATCAGGGACTACTATGGCTACACCTTC
.	TRBV2	TRBJ1-2	.	CASISEQLYGYTF	TGTGCCAGCATTTCGGAACAGCTCTATGGCTACACCTTC
.	TRBV6-6	TRBJ1-4	.	CASSYNPATNEKLFF	TGTGCCAGCAGTTATAACCCAGCAACTAATGAAAAACTGTTTTTT
.	TRBV12-5	TRBJ1-3	.	CASGLVGRGLSGNTIYF	TGTGCTAGTGGTTTGGTGGGAAGGGGACTCTCTGGAAACACCATATATTTT
.	TRBV11-2	TRBJ2-7	.	CASSLEVGGYEQYF	TGTGCCAGCAGCTTAGAAGTGGGCGGGTACGAGCAGTACTTC
.	TRBV5-4	TRBJ2-1	TRBD2	CASSKNLAGGNNEQFF	TGTGCCAGCAGCAAGAATCTAGCGGGAGGGAACAATGAGCAGTTCTTC
.	TRBV7-9	TRBJ2-3	.	CASSLAGSRDSTDTQYF	TGTGCCAGCAGCTTAGCGGGCAGCCGAGATAGCACAGATACGCAGTATTTT
.	TRBV7-2	TRBJ1-2	.	CASSLSGPQRGYTF	TGTGCCAGCAGCTTATCCGGACCCCAGCGGGGCTACACCTTC
.	TRBV2	TRBJ1-3	.	CATGRGSSGNTIYF	TGTGCCACAGGGAGGGGATCCTCTGGAAACACCATATATTTT
.	TRBV4-1	TRBJ2-5	.	CASSQVNFGETQYF	TGCGCCAGCAGCCAAGTCAATTTCGGGGAGACCCAGTACTTC
once	TRBV7-2	TRBJ1-2	TRBD1	CASSLVGQGVANYGYTF	TGTGCCAGCAGCTTAGTTGGACAGGGGGTAGCTAACTATGGCTACACCTTC
few	TRBV6-6	TRBJ2-7	TRBD1	CASSSGQVYYEQYF	TGTGCCAGCAGTTCAGGACAGGTCTACTACGAGCAGTACTTC
.	TRBV25-1	TRBJ2-7	.	CASSESGIHEQYF	TGTGCCAGCAGTGAATCCGGTATACACGAGCAGTACTTC
.	TRBV6-6	TRBJ2-7	.	CASSPSYEQYF	TGTGCCAGCAGCCCATCATACGAGCAGTACTTC
.	TRBV5-1	TRBJ2-2	TRBD1	CASSLYRGGELFF	TGCGCCAGCAGCCTATACAGGGGAGGGGAGCTGTTTTTT
.	TRBV18	TRBJ1-2	.	CASSPLEGGGYTF	TGTGCCAGCTCACCACTCGAGGGTGGGGGCTACACCTTC
.	TRBV20-1	TRBJ2-2	.	CSARVQGELFF	TGCAGTGCTAGAGTGCAGGGGGAGCTGTTTTTT